The 27 T cell receptor beta chains presented below share a single source sample, sequenced in a study of T cell repertoires in cytomegalovirus infection. Each CDR3 protein is one row after TCRdb ran MiXCR on the reads. Among 490,000 or so distinct CDR3 sequences listed, around 11% were seen once. The source material was PBMCs. These receptors originate from a human donor in good health (CMV status not recorded). Some clones in this sample may be carry-over from other donors' samples.

J is TRBJ2-7 and V is TRBV20-1; 12 bases line up with TRBD2. After removal of 4 bases from V and 5 bases from J, the junction contained 6 bases not matched to a gene. Germline CDR1 reads DFQATT; CDR2 reads SNEGSKA (reference sequence). This CDR3 comprises 14 residues. CDR3 coding DNA: TGCAGTGCTAAGAGGACTAGCGGGATGCACGAGCAGTACTTC. It yields the protein CSAKRTSGMHEQYF.

The CDR3 loop is CASSVRTGEAGYTF. The CDR3, as DNA: TGTGCCAGTAGTGTCCGGACCGGGGAGGCTGGCTACACCTTC. The chain has TRBV19 and TRBJ1-2; D remains ambiguous. V was trimmed by 5 bases and J by 7 bases, leaving 17 bases between them. Germline V gene data show CDR1 as LNHDA and CDR2 as SQIVND (reference sequence). The CDR3 is 14 amino acids.

This clonotype was counted at least ten times. The J gene is TRBJ1-5, the V gene TRBV6-5, with 7 bases identical to TRBD1. J was trimmed by 2 bases and V by 8 bases; bases with no gene match: 12. CDR3 length: 16 residues. The V gene's germline CDR1 is MNHEY and CDR2 SVGAGI. CDR3 sequence reads: CASGPTGVAGNQPQHF. CDR3 DNA: TGTGCCAGCGGACCTACAGGGGTAGCAGGCAATCAGCCCCAGCATTTT.

This clonotype was counted at least ten times. The V call is TRBV7-2, the J call TRBJ1-2; 8 bases map to TRBD1. In germline, CDR1 is SGHTA, CDR2 FQGNSA. Germline trimming cut 6 bases from V and 1 base from J; bases unmatched to any gene: 10. The CDR3 is made up of 16 amino acids. Here the CDR3 DNA reads TGTGCCAGCAGTTTAACGGGACAGGTGGATAACTATGGCTACACCTTC. The encoded protein is CASSLTGQVDNYGYTF.

This sequence joins TRBV5-1 and TRBJ2-1; D might be TRBD2 (6 bases). CDR3 size: 17 residues. Germline V gene data show CDR1 as SGHRS and CDR2 as YFSETQ. V was clipped by 4 bases and J by 0 bases, with 17 bases between them. DNA for the CDR3: TGCGCCAGCAGCCCGGGGGAGCGGCAGAGCTCCTACAATGAGCAGTTCTTC. Translating gives CASSPGERQSSYNEQFF. Full variable domain (remainder filled in from reference TRBV5-1 and TRBJ2-1): KAGVTQTPRYLIKTRGQQVTLSCSPISGHRSVSWYQQTPGQGLQFLFEYFSETQRNKGNFPGRFSGRQFSNSRSEMNVSTLELGDSALYLCASSPGERQSSYNEQFFGPGTRLTVL.

This clonotype was observed many times. This chain joins TRBV7-7 and TRBJ2-2; no clear D gene. Trimming stripped 1 base from V and 3 bases from J, with 3 bases between. From germline, CDR1 is SSHAT and CDR2 FNYEAQ (reference sequence). The length of the CDR3 is 13 residues. This CDR3 reads CASSLDYTGELFF. CDR3 sequence (DNA): TGTGCCAGCAGCTTAGACTACACCGGGGAGCTGTTTTTT.

This clonotype occurred many times. The J gene is TRBJ1-4, the V gene TRBV7-2, with D perhaps matching TRBD1 (5 bases). Between the trimmed V and J ends, which lost 5 bases and 14 bases, there was a span of 18 bases. CDR1 is SGHTA, CDR2 FQGNSA, per germline. The CDR3 covers 13 residues. The CDR3 reads CASSPGWGGFLFF. In DNA form, the CDR3 reads TGTGCCAGCAGCCCGGGTTGGGGGGGTTTTCTGTTTTTT.

This clonotype was recorded a few times. The chain is built from TRBV5-1 and TRBJ1-2, with TRBD1 matching 9 bases. In germline, CDR1 is SGHRS, CDR2 YFSETQ. J gave up 3 bases and V 0 bases, and 3 bases lay outside the gene matches. The CDR3 spans 15 residues. The CDR3 DNA reads TGCGCCAGCAGCTTGGCCCGACAGGGGGACTATGGCTACACCTTC. Its translation: CASSLARQGDYGYTF. Supplemented by reference TRBV5-1 and TRBJ1-2, the full variable domain reads KAGVTQTPRYLIKTRGQQVTLSCSPISGHRSVSWYQQTPGQGLQFLFEYFSETQRNKGNFPGRFSGRQFSNSRSEMNVSTLELGDSALYLCASSLARQGDYGYTFGSGTRLTVV.

This clonotype was counted ten times or more. This chain joins TRBV12-3 or TRBV12-4 and TRBJ1-1, with TRBD1 as a possible D gene (5 bases). The CDR3 is 14 residues long. V was shortened by 5 bases and J by 4 bases, with 14 bases between the two germline ends. CDR3 loop: CASSTTPGTTEAFF. The CDR3, as DNA: TGTGCCAGCAGTACCACCCCAGGGACCACTGAAGCTTTCTTT.

This clonotype came up many times. In DNA form, the CDR3 reads TGCAGCGTCCCCGCAACCGGACAGGACTACTATGGCTACACCTTC. It specifies CSVPATGQDYYGYTF. This chain uses TRBV29-1 with TRBJ1-2; TRBD1 agrees at 7 bases. This CDR3 spans 15 amino acids. Germline V gives CDR1 SQVTM, CDR2 ANQGSEA. Losses at the gene ends were 6 bases for V and 3 bases for J; bases not matched to a gene: 13.

This clonotype was recorded many times. The chain employs TRBV12-5 and TRBJ1-2; 9 nucleotides agree with TRBD1. The CDR3 runs 13 residues. The germline V gene has CDR1 LGHNT and CDR2 FRNRAP. Trimming cost V 2 bases and J 6 bases; bases outside gene matches: 1. Here the CDR3 reads CASGLTGGNGYTF. As DNA, the CDR3 is TGTGCTAGTGGTTTGACAGGGGGCAATGGCTACACCTTC. The entire variable domain, with the rest obtained from reference TRBV12-5 and TRBJ1-2, is as follows: DARVTQTPRHKVTEMGQEVTMRCQPILGHNTVFWYRQTMMQGLELLAYFRNRAPLDDSGMPKDRFSAEMPDATLATLKIQPSEPRDSAVYFCASGLTGGNGYTFGSGTRLTVV.

This clonotype was found many times. The genes are TRBV20-1 and TRBJ2-7; 10 bases are a match to TRBD1. The V gene's germline CDR1 is DFQATT and CDR2 SNEGSKA (reference sequence). The J segment lost 5 bases and the V segment lost 0 bases, leaving 4 bases of the junction unmatched. CDR3 size: 14 residues. The CDR3 spells CSARDRDRGNEQYF. The DNA of the CDR3 is TGCAGTGCTAGAGACCGGGACAGGGGCAACGAGCAGTACTTC.

Ten or more counts support this clonotype. The V call is TRBV4-2, the J call TRBJ1-2, with D perhaps TRBD1 (6 bases). The CDR3 is 15 residues long. Germline V gives CDR1 LGHNA, CDR2 YNFKEQ. Trimming shortened V by 4 bases and J by 6 bases, and 18 bases separated the two germline ends. CDR3 sequence (DNA): TGTGCCAGCAGCCTTCCGGGACAAAGAGAGAATGGCTACACCTTC. Encoded protein: CASSLPGQRENGYTF.

This clonotype was observed many times. The chain recombines TRBV7-9 with TRBJ2-7, with 8 positions matching TRBD2. The length of the CDR3 is 16 residues. V gave up 1 base and J gave up 0 bases; unmatched junction bases: 5. Looked up from germline, CDR1 is SEHNR and CDR2 is FQNEAQ (reference sequence). The CDR3 region has the DNA TGTGCCAGCAGCTTAGGGCTAGCGGGCCTCTCCTACGAGCAGTACTTC. This gives the protein CASSLGLAGLSYEQYF. Looking up the rest from reference TRBV7-9 and TRBJ2-7 gives the full variable domain: DTGVSQNPRHKITKRGQNVTFRCDPISEHNRLYWYRQTLGQGPEFLTYFQNEAQLEKSRLLSDRFSAERPKGSFSTLEIQRTEQGDSAMYLCASSLGLAGLSYEQYFGPGTRLTVT.

V and J are TRBV9 and TRBJ2-7, with D unresolved. V was trimmed by 0 bases and J by 2 bases, leaving 9 bases between them. Germline CDR1 reads SGDLS; CDR2 reads YYNGEE. The CDR3 totals 14 residues. The DNA for the CDR3 is TGTGCCAGCAGCGTAGCTACAGAGACCTACGAGCAGTACTTC. This sequence encodes CASSVATETYEQYF.

This clonotype appeared a few times. The chain recombines TRBV6-1 with TRBJ1-5, with 7 bases lining up with TRBD1. CDR1 is MNHNS, CDR2 SASEGT, per germline. J was trimmed by 0 bases and V by 5 bases; bases with no gene match: 10. The CDR3 is 17 residues long. CDR3 residues: CASSQPGQRYSNQPQHF. The CDR3 DNA is TGTGCCAGCAGTCAACCGGGACAGAGATATAGCAATCAGCCCCAGCATTTT.

The CDR3: CASSFETGKAFF. CDR3 nucleotides: TGTGCCAGCAGCTTCGAGACAGGGAAAGCTTTCTTT. This rearrangement joins TRBV7-3 to TRBJ1-1; 7 bases align to TRBD1. Germline V gene data show CDR1 as SGHTA and CDR2 as FQGTGA. CDR3 length: 12 amino acids. The V and J ends lost 3 bases and 9 bases, in that order; junction bases with no gene match: 4.

This clonotype appeared many times. The chain joins TRBV7-6 to TRBJ1-2, with D perhaps matching TRBD1 (6 bases). From germline, CDR1 is SGHVS and CDR2 FNYEAQ. V was clipped by 5 bases and J by 6 bases, with 13 bases between them. CDR3 size: 13 residues. CDR3 in amino acids: CASSGFNRDGYTF. As DNA, the CDR3 is TGTGCCAGCAGCGGATTTAACAGGGATGGCTACACCTTC.

This clonotype was seen only a few times. This chain links TRBV29-1 with TRBJ2-1; 8 bases line up with TRBD2. The V gene end was trimmed by 2 bases and the J gene end by 3 bases; junction bases not matched to a gene: 6. Per germline, CDR1 SQVTM and CDR2 ANQGSEA. The CDR3 is 15 amino acids. The CDR3 spells CSVETSGGLYNEQFF. CDR3 nucleotides: TGCAGCGTTGAAACTAGCGGAGGCCTCTACAATGAGCAGTTCTTC.

This clonotype was seen repeatedly, ten times or more. This chain uses TRBV5-1 with TRBJ2-3; D unclear. The CDR3 has 15 residues. Germline V CDR1 and CDR2: SGHRS, YFSETQ. V lost 0 bases to trimming and J lost 0 bases, with 8 bases between them. The DNA for the CDR3 is TGCGCCAGCAGCTTGGAAATCCCCAGCACAGATACGCAGTATTTT. This encodes CASSLEIPSTDTQYF.

This clonotype was detected ten times or more. J is TRBJ1-5 and V is TRBV7-8, with D perhaps TRBD1 (5 bases). Looked up from germline, CDR1 is SGHVS and CDR2 is FQNEAQ. CDR3 length equals 16 residues. Trimming stripped 1 base from V and 5 bases from J, with 15 bases between. The CDR3 coding sequence is TGTGCCAGCAGCTTAGGGCCGGTGGGGGTTGATCAGCCCCAGCATTTT. As protein: CASSLGPVGVDQPQHF. The whole variable domain, filled in from reference TRBV7-8 and TRBJ1-5, reads GAGVSQSPRYKVAKRGQDVALRCDPISGHVSLFWYQQALGQGPEFLTYFQNEAQLDKSGLPSDRFFAERPEGSVSTLKIQRTQQEDSAVYLCASSLGPVGVDQPQHFGDGTRLSIL.

J is TRBJ2-7 and V is TRBV5-4, with D tentatively TRBD1 or TRBD2 (7 bases each). V was clipped by 1 base and J by 2 bases, with 16 bases between them. From germline, CDR1 is SGHNT and CDR2 YYREEE (reference sequence). This CDR3 has 16 residues. CDR3 protein: CASSLRGGTVPYEQYF. CDR3 in DNA: TGTGCCAGCAGCTTGAGGGGGGGGACAGTTCCCTACGAGCAGTACTTC.

This clonotype has more than one count but fewer than ten. The rearrangement links TRBV28 to TRBJ2-5; D is perhaps TRBD2 (6 bases). The V end was cut by 5 bases, the J end by 2 bases, with 12 bases between. The CDR3 extends over 14 amino acids. Germline V gives CDR1 MDHEN, CDR2 SYDVKM. CDR3 in amino acids: CASSTTGRQETQYF. The CDR3 DNA reads TGTGCCAGCAGTACAACCGGGAGACAAGAGACCCAGTACTTC. The full variable domain, with the rest looked up from reference TRBV28 and TRBJ2-5, is DVKVTQSSRYLVKRTGEKVFLECVQDMDHENMFWYRQDPGLGLRLIYFSYDVKMKEKGDIPEGYSVSREKKERFSLILESASTNQTSMYLCASSTTGRQETQYFGPGTRLLVL.

This clonotype was observed a few times. V is TRBV27 and J is TRBJ2-2; D may be TRBD1 (6 bases). Trimming removed 5 bases at V and 4 bases at J, with 14 bases between. This CDR3 has 15 amino acids. The germline V gene encodes CDR1 MNHEY and CDR2 SMNVEV (reference sequence). This chain's CDR3 is CASSPSDRPTGELFF. The DNA of the CDR3 is TGTGCCAGCAGTCCCTCCGACAGGCCCACCGGGGAGCTGTTTTTT.

This clonotype was seen ten or more times. The chain has TRBV6-6 and TRBJ2-3; 15 bases line up with TRBD2. Losses at the gene ends were 2 bases for V and 4 bases for J; bases not matched to a gene: 1. The V gene's germline CDR1 is MNHNY and CDR2 SVGAGI (reference sequence). The CDR3 loop spans 16 amino acids. The CDR3, as DNA: TGTGCCAGCAGTTACGGACTAGCGGGGGGGGCAGATACGCAGTATTTT. Amino acid sequence: CASSYGLAGGADTQYF.

This clonotype was counted at least ten times. The chain employs TRBV5-1 and TRBJ2-2, with a tentative D call TRBD2 (5 bases). The CDR3 is 16 residues long. V was trimmed by 0 bases and J by 0 bases, leaving 9 bases between them. The V gene's germline CDR1 is SGHRS and CDR2 YFSETQ. The CDR3 DNA reads as TGCGCCAGCAGCTTGGGGAGCGGCGCGAACACCGGGGAGCTGTTTTTT. This sequence encodes CASSLGSGANTGELFF.

This clonotype was observed at least ten times. The chain recombines TRBV28 with TRBJ2-3; 10 positions agree with TRBD2. There are 15 residues in the CDR3. V gave up 3 bases and J gave up 6 bases; unmatched junction bases: 6. Germline V gene lookup returns CDR1 MDHEN and CDR2 SYDVKM. The CDR3 loop reads CASSLTSGLEDTQYF. CDR3 nucleotide sequence: TGTGCCAGCAGTTTGACTAGCGGGTTAGAGGATACGCAGTATTTT.